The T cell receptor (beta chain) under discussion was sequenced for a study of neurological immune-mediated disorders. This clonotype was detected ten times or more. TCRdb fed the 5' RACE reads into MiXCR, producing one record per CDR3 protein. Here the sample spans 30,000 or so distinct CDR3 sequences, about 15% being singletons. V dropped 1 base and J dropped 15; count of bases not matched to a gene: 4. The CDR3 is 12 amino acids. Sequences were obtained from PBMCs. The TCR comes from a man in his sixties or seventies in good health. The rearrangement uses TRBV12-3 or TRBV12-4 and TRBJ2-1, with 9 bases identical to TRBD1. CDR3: CASSLVDRGGFF. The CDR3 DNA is TGTGCCAGCAGTTTAGTGGACAGGGGTGGGTTCTTC.